The present T cell receptor (beta chain) was sequenced within a study of blood T cell repertoires in COVID-19. For the study at large: The United States, Italy and Spain provided the acute and convalescent COVID-19 samples. T cells, B-cell-depleted T cells, or PBMCs provided the cDNA or gDNA that served as material.

The junction had 7 bases not matched to a gene; V was cut back by 0 bases and J by 5 bases. Per the germline V gene, CDR1 is SGHVS and CDR2 is FQNEAQ. This CDR3 has 16 residues. As processed by the authors: Researchers report that nucleated cell counts were estimated from reference gene primer amplification. The table came from immunoSEQ multiplex PCR; TCRdb's copy has only in-frame clones and leaves some out. The D gene and trimming were derived from the DNA, and the V and J assignments and clone size from that table. This sample has roughly 76,000 clones, with 91% found just once. The sample was peripheral blood. The rearrangement uses TRBV7-8 and TRBJ2-7; 10 bases agree with TRBD2. This receptor was obtained from a woman aged 55-69 years with active COVID-19. The CDR3, as DNA: TGTGCCAGCAGCTTAGCTTCTAGCGGGAGTCGCCACGAGCAGTACTTC. Its protein product is CASSLASSGSRHEQYF.